The table lists the clone carrying this T cell receptor (beta chain) with a few counts. Recruited during active infection, patients (from Seattle) were subsequently followed longitudinally. These data originate in a study of blood T cell repertoires in COVID-19. About the study: COVID-19 samples from acute and convalescent phases originated in the United States, Italy and Spain. Sources were T cells, B-cell-depleted T cells, or PBMCs; the material itself was cDNA or gDNA.

Original processing notes: Reference gene primer amplification in the assay estimated nucleated cell counts. Repertoires were generated with immunoSEQ multiplex PCR, while TCRdb's copy carries only in-frame clones and drops some. V, J and clone size reflect that table, while D and trimming were determined from the DNA. The table lists around 220,000 clones, roughly 80% of them singletons, with roughly 8.2% in the top ten. The sequence was collected from a woman aged 80 or over with COVID-19, enrolled during active disease. Sequences were obtained from peripheral blood.

The CDR3 sequence is CSASLSGELNEKLFF. The CDR3 DNA is TGCAGTGCTAGTCTCTCAGGGGAGCTGAATGAAAAACTGTTTTTT. The chain links TRBV20-1 to TRBJ1-4, with TRBD1 as a possible D gene (6 bases). This CDR3 contains 15 residues. V dropped 3 bases and J dropped 5 bases, with 16 bases sitting between them. Germline V gene data show CDR1 as DFQATT and CDR2 as SNEGSKA (reference sequence).